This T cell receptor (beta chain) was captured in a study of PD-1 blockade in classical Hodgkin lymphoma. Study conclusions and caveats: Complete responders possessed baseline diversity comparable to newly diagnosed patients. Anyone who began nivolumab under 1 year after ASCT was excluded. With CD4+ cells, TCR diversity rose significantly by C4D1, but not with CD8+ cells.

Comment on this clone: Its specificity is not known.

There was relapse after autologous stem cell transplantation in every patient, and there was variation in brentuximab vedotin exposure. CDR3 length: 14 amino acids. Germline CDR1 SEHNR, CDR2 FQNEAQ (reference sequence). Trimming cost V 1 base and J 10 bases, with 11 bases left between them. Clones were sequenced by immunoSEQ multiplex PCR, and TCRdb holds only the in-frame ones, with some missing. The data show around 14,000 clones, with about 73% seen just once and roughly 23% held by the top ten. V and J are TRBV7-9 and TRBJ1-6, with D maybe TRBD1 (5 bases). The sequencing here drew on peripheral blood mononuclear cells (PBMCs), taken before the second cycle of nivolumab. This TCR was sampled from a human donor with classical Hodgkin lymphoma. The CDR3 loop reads CASSLGGEQSPLHF. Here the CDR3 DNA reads TGTGCCAGCAGCTTAGGAGGGGAACAGTCACCCCTCCACTTT.